This TCR beta chain stems from a study of blood T cell repertoires in COVID-19. Looking at the study overall: T cells, B-cell-depleted T cells, or PBMCs supplied cDNA or gDNA.

Notes on this clone: Additional DNA sequences in this sample encode the identical CDR3.

V gave up 3 bases and J gave up 0 bases, with 4 bases separating them. Germline lookup yields CDR1 KGHSH and CDR2 LQKENI. The CDR3 is 13 residues long. TCRdb's table, derived via immunoSEQ multiplex PCR, lists solely in-frame clones and lacks some. The repertoire holds under 200,000 clones, with around 84% as singletons. The TCR was taken from a woman between 45 and 60 years old who had recovered from COVID-19. Sequences were obtained from PBMCs or T cells enriched from blood (not recorded which). J is TRBJ2-3 and V is TRBV18; unclear D gene. The CDR3 is CASSPSSTDTQYF. CDR3 DNA sequence: TGTGCCAGCTCACCTAGCAGCACAGATACGCAGTATTTT.